What follows are 16 T cell receptor beta chains derived from one specimen sequenced in a study of Ad26.COV2.S vaccination and SARS-CoV-2 variants. Treatment in this sample: around 19 received Ad26.COV2.S at low or high dose, single or two shots; about 5 received placebo; per-sample allocation not given. The samples were gathered on day 63 after the first injection of vaccine or placebo. Generated by immunoSEQ multiplex PCR, the TCRdb table keeps only in-frame clones and is missing some. The sample holds about 350,000 clones, roughly 81% seen once. The source was peripheral blood, collected in a trial of Ad26.COV2.S vaccine versus placebo. These receptors were obtained from a person aged 18-60 years who received the Ad26.COV2.S COVID-19 vaccine or a placebo.

The J gene is TRBJ2-7, the V gene TRBV18; 8 bases match TRBD1. Trimming at V came to 8 bases and at J to 3 bases, leaving 6 bases not matched to a gene. This CDR3 contains 13 residues. CDR1 is KGHSH and CDR2 is LQKENI in the germline V gene. The CDR3 loop is CASDGTGNYEQYF. The CDR3, as DNA: TGTGCCAGCGACGGGACAGGAAACTACGAGCAGTACTTC.

The rearrangement uses TRBV5-4 and TRBJ2-5, with 8 bases fitting TRBD1. The CDR3 is 13 amino acids. Looked up from germline, CDR1 is SGHNT and CDR2 is YYREEE (reference sequence). The ends lost 4 bases at V and 4 bases at J; junction bases unmatched: 3. Here the CDR3 reads CASSPQGVETQYF. CDR3 nucleotides: TGTGCCAGCAGCCCACAGGGGGTAGAGACCCAGTACTTC.

This clone was observed a few times. The chain links TRBV5-4 to TRBJ1-1; TRBD1 aligns across 10 bases. Germline V gene data show CDR1 as SGHNT and CDR2 as YYREEE (reference sequence). J gave up 5 bases and V 4 bases, and 14 bases lay outside the gene matches. The CDR3 is 17 residues long. CDR3 amino acids: CASSPGPGTGAGTEAFF. DNA for the CDR3: TGTGCCAGCAGCCCGGGTCCCGGGACAGGGGCGGGGACTGAAGCTTTCTTT.

The chain employs TRBV28 and TRBJ1-6; D unclear. Germline V gene lookup returns CDR1 MDHEN and CDR2 SYDVKM. This CDR3 contains 11 residues. Trimming took 4 bases from V and 7 from J, leaving 2 bases between them. CDR3 sequence reads: CASSSNSPLHF. CDR3 DNA: TGTGCCAGCAGTTCCAATTCACCCCTCCACTTT.

The V gene is TRBV20-1, the J gene TRBJ1-4; the D is unclear. Trimming took off 1 base at V and 8 bases at J, with 5 bases between the two ends. This CDR3 has 11 amino acids. CDR1 is DFQATT and CDR2 is SNEGSKA in the germline V gene (reference sequence). The chain's CDR3 is CSARVGEKLFF. As DNA, the CDR3 is TGCAGTGCTAGAGTGGGCGAAAAACTGTTTTTT.

This chain joins TRBV19 and TRBJ2-1; TRBD2 aligns across 8 bases. CDR3 size: 15 residues. Germline CDR1 reads LNHDA; CDR2 reads SQIVND (reference sequence). The trim removed 3 bases at V and 5 bases at J, leaving 6 bases unmatched. CDR3 DNA: TGTGCCAGTAGTATTCGTAGCGGGATGAACAATGAGCAGTTCTTC. It specifies CASSIRSGMNNEQFF.

Remarks on this clone: This CDR3 is also generated by other DNA sequences in the sample. The rearrangement joins TRBV7-9 to TRBJ1-2; TRBD1 matches at 7 bases. The trim removed 4 bases at V and 7 bases at J, leaving 3 bases unmatched. The germline gives CDR1 SEHNR, CDR2 FQNEAQ (reference sequence). This CDR3 spans 12 amino acids. CDR3 DNA sequence: TGTGCCAGCAGCTCACAGGGGCTTGGCTACACCTTC. Encoded protein: CASSSQGLGYTF.

This clone was observed many times. The rearrangement joins TRBV5-1 to TRBJ2-7, with 14 bases that match TRBD2. V shed 4 bases and J 6 bases; nucleotides not matched to a gene: 3. From germline, CDR1 is SGHRS and CDR2 YFSETQ. The CDR3 is made up of 14 amino acids. CDR3: CASSIGTSGSEQYF. CDR3 sequence (DNA): TGCGCCAGCAGCATCGGGACTAGCGGGAGCGAGCAGTACTTC.

V is TRBV27 and J is TRBJ2-5, with D tentatively TRBD2 (6 bases). Germline CDR1 reads MNHEY; CDR2 reads SMNVEV (reference sequence). Trimming removed 9 bases from V and 0 bases from J, with 17 bases in between. The CDR3 covers 15 residues. CDR3 DNA: TGTGCCAGTAGACTTAGCGGAGAGTACCAAGAGACCCAGTACTTC. It is translated as CASRLSGEYQETQYF.

The chain employs TRBV5-1 and TRBJ2-5; 7 bases align to TRBD1. V was clipped by 4 bases and J by 5 bases; unmatched bases: 5. Germline V lookup: CDR1 SGHRS, CDR2 YFSETQ. This CDR3 region has 13 residues. In DNA, the CDR3 is TGCGCCAGCAGCCCGGGGACAGATGAGACCCAGTACTTC. Translated: CASSPGTDETQYF.

The chain recombines TRBV25-1 with TRBJ2-2; possibly TRBD2 for D (6 bases). Trimming cost V 5 bases and J 1 base, with 14 bases left between them. Germline V gene sequence: CDR1 MGHDK, CDR2 SYGVNS. The CDR3 is 16 amino acids. The CDR3 loop reads CASSPTWGVNTGELFF. The CDR3 nucleotides are TGTGCCAGCAGTCCGACCTGGGGGGTGAACACCGGGGAGCTGTTTTTT.

The chain uses TRBV18 and TRBJ1-1, with unresolved D. The V gene's germline CDR1 is KGHSH and CDR2 LQKENI. The germline V and J ends were trimmed by 3 bases and 1 base, with 9 bases remaining between them. The length of the CDR3 is 14 residues. In DNA form, the CDR3 reads TGTGCCAGCTCACCCCTCGAGGCGAACACTGAAGCTTTCTTT. It encodes CASSPLEANTEAFF.

This chain links TRBV29-1 with TRBJ1-4; D is uncertain. This CDR3 has 10 residues. CDR1 SQVTM and CDR2 ANQGSEA come from the germline V gene. The germline V and J ends were trimmed by 6 bases and 3 bases, with 2 bases remaining between them. The chain's CDR3 is CSVANEKLFF. The CDR3 nucleotides are TGCAGCGTCGCTAATGAAAAACTGTTTTTT.

The V gene is TRBV5-1, the J gene TRBJ2-7; D may be TRBD1 (6 bases). This CDR3 has 16 residues. V dropped 3 bases and J dropped 0 bases, with 16 bases sitting between them. Germline values: CDR1 SGHRS, CDR2 YFSETQ. CDR3: CASSSRGAGDSYEQYF. The CDR3 DNA reads as TGCGCCAGCAGCTCTCGTGGGGCAGGGGACTCCTACGAGCAGTACTTC.

DNA of the CDR3: TGCGCCAGCAGTCCCGGGACAGGGGGCGAAAAACTGTTTTTT. This encodes CASSPGTGGEKLFF. The J gene is TRBJ1-4, the V gene TRBV10-1, with 12 bases identical to TRBD1. Germline CDR1 WNHNN, CDR2 SYGVQD (reference sequence). Unmatched junction bases numbered 3, after V lost 5 bases and J lost 8 bases. The CDR3 sequence is 14 residues long.

This clone was seen only once. The chain combines TRBV14 with TRBJ2-5; a possible D gene is TRBD1 (6 bases). CDR1 is SGHDN and CDR2 is FVKESK in the germline V gene. The ends were cut back, 1 base at V and 5 bases at J, with 14 bases in the middle. There are 15 residues in the CDR3. The CDR3 sequence is CASSQGPGAVETQYF. The CDR3, as DNA: TGTGCCAGCAGCCAAGGCCCAGGGGCGGTCGAGACCCAGTACTTC.